The next 2 T cell receptor beta chains were all read from a single sample in a study of neurological immune-mediated disorders. Using its own MiXCR run on the 5' RACE reads, TCRdb lists one record per CDR3 protein. The table has some 60,000 distinct CDR3 sequences, roughly a tenth seen once; the top ten hold 6.5% to 8%. Noted time point: longitudinal time-point 1 (baseline). The sample taken for sequencing was PBMCs. The receptors were gathered from a male donor with HTLV-1-associated myelopathy (HAM/TSP).

The rearrangement links TRBV5-1 to TRBJ1-1, with 9 bases matching TRBD1. The CDR3 has 16 residues. CDR1 SGHRS and CDR2 YFSETQ come from the germline V gene. V was pared by 1 base and J by 7 bases, with 11 bases of the junction left unmatched. This chain's CDR3 is CASSLMNGDRVDEAFF. As DNA, the CDR3 is TGCGCCAGCAGCTTGATGAACGGGGACAGGGTGGATGAAGCTTTCTTT. The entire variable domain, with the rest obtained from reference TRBV5-1 and TRBJ1-1, is as follows: KAGVTQTPRYLIKTRGQQVTLSCSPISGHRSVSWYQQTPGQGLQFLFEYFSETQRNKGNFPGRFSGRQFSNSRSEMNVSTLELGDSALYLCASSLMNGDRVDEAFFGQGTRLTVV.

This clonotype was counted at least ten times. The chain recombines TRBV7-8 with TRBJ1-1, with D tentatively TRBD1 (5 bases). V lost 0 bases and J 3 bases, leaving 8 bases between the germline ends. CDR3 size: 14 residues. The V gene's germline CDR1 is SGHVS and CDR2 FQNEAQ. Here the CDR3 DNA reads TGTGCCAGCAGCTTAGCGGGGGGACACACTGAAGCTTTCTTT. Its translation is CASSLAGGHTEAFF.